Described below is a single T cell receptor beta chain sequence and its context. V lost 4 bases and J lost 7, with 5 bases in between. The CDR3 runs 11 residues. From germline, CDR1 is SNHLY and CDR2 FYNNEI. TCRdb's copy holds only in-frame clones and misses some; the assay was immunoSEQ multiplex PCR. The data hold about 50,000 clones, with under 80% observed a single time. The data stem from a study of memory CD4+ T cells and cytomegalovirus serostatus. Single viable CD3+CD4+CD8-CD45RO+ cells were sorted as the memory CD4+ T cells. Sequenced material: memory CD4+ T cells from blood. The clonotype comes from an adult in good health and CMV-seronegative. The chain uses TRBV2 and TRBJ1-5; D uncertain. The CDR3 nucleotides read TGTGCCAGCAGTGGAGGACAGCCCCAGCATTTT. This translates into CASSGGQPQHF. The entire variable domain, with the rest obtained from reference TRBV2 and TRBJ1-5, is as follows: EPEVTQTPSHQVTQMGQEVILRCVPISNHLYFYWYRQILGQKVEFLVSFYNNEISEKSEIFDDQFSVERPDGSNFTLKIRSTKLEDSAMYFCASSGGQPQHFGDGTRLSIL.